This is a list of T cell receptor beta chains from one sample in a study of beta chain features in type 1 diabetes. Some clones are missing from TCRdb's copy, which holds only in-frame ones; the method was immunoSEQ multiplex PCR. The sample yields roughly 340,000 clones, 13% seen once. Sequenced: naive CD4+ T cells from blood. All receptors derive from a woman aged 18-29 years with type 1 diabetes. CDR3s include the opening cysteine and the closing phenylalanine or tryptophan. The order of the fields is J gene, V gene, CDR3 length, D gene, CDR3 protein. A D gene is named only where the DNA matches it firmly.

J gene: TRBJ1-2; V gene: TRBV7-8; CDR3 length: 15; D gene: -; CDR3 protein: CASSLASGLPNGYTF
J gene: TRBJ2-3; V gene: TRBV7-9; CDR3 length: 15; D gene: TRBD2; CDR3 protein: CASSSTSGRLMGQYF
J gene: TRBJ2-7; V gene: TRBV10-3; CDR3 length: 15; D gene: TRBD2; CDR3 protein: CAISLTSGVSYEQYF
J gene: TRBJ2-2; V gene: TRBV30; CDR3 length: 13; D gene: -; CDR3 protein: CAWRTQGTGELFF
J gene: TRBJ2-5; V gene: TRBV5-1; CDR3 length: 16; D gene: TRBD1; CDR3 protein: CASSSGQGFPQETQYF
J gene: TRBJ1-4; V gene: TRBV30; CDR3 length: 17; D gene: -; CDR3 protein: CASTLRQVWATNEKLFF
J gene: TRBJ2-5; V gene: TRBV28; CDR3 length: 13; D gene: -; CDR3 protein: CASSLGRKETQYF
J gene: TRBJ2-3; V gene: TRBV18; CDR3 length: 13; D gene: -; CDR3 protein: CASSPGATDTQYF
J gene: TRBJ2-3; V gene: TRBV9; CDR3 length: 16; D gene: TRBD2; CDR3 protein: CASSQRGGPPADTQYF
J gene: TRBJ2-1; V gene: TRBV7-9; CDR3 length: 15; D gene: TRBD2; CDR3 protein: CASSLWREQPAEQFF
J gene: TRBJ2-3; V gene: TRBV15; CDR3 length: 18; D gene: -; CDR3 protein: CATSRKFSSPTATDTQYF
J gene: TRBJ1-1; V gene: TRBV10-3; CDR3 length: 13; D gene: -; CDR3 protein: CAISRQVNTEAFF
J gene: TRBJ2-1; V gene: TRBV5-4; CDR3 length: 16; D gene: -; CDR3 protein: CASSSPGRGFTNEQFF
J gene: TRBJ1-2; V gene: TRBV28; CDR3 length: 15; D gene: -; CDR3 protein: CASSLPDRSLGGYTF
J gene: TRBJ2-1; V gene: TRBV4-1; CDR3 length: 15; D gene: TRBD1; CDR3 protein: CASSRPLGQGDEQFF
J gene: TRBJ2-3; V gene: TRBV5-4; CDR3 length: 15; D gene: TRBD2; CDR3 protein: CASSLSREGTDTQYF
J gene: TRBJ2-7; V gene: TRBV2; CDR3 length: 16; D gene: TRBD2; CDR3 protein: CASSARLAGPTGEQYF
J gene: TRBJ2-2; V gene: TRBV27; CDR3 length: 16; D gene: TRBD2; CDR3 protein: CASSPGLAGNTGELFF
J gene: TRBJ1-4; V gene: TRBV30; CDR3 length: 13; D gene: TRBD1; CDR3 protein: CAWSVRDRGKLFF
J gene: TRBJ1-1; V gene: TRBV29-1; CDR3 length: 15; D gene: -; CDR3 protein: CSVGGVKGLRTEAFF
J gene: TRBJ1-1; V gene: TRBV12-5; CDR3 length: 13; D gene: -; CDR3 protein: CASGKREDTEAFF
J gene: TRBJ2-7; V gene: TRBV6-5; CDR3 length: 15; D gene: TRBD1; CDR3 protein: CASSASGTGRYEQYF
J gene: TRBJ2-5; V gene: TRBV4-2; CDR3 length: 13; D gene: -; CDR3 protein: CASSQGLDETQYF
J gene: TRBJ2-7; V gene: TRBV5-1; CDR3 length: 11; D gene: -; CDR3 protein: CASGEGYEQYF
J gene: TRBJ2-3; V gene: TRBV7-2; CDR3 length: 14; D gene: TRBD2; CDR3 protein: CASSPLAGADTQYF
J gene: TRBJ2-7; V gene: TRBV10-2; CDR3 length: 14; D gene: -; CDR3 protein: CASSDTAAGYEQYF
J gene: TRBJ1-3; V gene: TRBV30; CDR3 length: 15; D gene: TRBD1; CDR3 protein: CAWSTTGTAGNTIYF
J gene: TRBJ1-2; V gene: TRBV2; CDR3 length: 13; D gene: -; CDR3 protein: CASSEELSYGYTF
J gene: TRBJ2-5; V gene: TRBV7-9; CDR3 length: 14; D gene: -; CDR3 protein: CASSPTVVEKTQYF
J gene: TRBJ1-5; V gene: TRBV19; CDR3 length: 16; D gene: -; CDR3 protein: CASSIDPGYSNQPQHF
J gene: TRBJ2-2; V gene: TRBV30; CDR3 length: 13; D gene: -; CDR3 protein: CAWSRGNTGELFF
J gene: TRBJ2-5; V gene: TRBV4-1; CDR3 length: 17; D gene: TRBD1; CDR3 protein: CASSQDRTGDVQETQYF
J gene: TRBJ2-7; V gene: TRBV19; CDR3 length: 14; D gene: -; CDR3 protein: CASSIRVIGYEQYF
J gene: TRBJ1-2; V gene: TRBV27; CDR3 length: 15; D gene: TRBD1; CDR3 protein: CASSQQTGTVYGYTF
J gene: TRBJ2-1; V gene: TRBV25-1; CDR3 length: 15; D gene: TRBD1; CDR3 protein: CASSDRTGAYNEQFF
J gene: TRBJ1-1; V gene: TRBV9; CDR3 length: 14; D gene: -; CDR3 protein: CASSAGNMNTEAFF
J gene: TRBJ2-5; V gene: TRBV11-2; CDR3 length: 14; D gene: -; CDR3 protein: CASSPRLVGETQYF
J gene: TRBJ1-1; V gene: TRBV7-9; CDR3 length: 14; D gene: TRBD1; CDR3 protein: CASSLGDRGTEAFF
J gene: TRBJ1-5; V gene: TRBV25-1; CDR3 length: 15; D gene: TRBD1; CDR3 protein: CASSPGQGVSQPQHF
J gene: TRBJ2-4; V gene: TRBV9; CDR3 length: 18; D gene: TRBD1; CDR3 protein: CASSQAMDRGRAKNIQYF
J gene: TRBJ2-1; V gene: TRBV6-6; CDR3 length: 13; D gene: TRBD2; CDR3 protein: CASTGPPGEGQFF
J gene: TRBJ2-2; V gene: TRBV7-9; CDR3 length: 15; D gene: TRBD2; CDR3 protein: CASSPLAAYTGELFF
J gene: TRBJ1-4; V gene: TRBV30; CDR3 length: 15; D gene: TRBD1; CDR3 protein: CAWSPGQVVGEKLFF
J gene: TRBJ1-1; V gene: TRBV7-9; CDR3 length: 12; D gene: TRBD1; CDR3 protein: CASSLAPGGETF
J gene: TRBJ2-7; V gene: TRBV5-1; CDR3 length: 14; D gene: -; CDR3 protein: CASSHRSNSYEQYF
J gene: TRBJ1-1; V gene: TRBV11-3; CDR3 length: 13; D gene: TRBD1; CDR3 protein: CASSPQGGTEAFF
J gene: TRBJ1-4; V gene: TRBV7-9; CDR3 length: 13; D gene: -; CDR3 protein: CASSLSINEKLFF
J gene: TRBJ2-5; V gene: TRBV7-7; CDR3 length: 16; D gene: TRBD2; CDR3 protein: CASSLGASGRRETQYF
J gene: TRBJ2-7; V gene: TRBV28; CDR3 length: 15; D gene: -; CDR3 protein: CASSFSVRGTYEQYF
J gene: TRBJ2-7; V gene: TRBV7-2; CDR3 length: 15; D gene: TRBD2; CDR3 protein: CASSLGEGTHYEQYF
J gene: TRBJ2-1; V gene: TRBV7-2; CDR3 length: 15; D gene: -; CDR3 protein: CASSLRLAAYNEQFF